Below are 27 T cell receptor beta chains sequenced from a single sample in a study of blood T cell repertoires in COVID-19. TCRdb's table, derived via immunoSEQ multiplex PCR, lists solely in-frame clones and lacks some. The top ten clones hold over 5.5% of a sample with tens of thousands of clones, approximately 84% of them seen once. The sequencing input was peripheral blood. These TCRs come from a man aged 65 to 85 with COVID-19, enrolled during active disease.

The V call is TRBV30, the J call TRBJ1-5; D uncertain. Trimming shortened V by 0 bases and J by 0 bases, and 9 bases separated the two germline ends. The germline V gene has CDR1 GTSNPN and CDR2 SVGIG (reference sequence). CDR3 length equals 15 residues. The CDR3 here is CAWSVRGYSNQPQHF. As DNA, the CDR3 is TGTGCCTGGAGTGTACGAGGGTATAGCAATCAGCCCCAGCATTTT. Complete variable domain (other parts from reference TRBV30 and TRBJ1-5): SQTIHQWPATLVQPVGSPLSLECTVEGTSNPNLYWYRQAAGRGLQLLFYSVGIGQISSEVPQNLSASRPQDRQFILSSKKLLLSDSGFYLCAWSVRGYSNQPQHFGDGTRLSIL.

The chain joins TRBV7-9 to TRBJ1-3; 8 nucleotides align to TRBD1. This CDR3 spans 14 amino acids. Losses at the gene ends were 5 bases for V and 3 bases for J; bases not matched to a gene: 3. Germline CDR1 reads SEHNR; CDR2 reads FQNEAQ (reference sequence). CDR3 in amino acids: CASSPDRDGNTIYF. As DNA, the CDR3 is TGTGCCAGCAGCCCGGACAGGGATGGAAACACCATATATTTT.

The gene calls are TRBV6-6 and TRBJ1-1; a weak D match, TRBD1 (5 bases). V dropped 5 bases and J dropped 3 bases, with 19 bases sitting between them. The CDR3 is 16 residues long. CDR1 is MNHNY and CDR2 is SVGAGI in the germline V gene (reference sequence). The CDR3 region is CASSRQPRVADTEAFF. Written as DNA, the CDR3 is TGTGCCAGCAGTCGACAGCCCAGGGTTGCGGACACTGAAGCTTTCTTT.

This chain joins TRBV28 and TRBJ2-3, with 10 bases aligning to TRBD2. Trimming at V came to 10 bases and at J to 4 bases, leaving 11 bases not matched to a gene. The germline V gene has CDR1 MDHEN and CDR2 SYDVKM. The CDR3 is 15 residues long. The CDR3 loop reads CATNEGLARPDTQYF. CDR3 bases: TGTGCCACTAACGAGGGACTAGCGAGACCAGATACGCAGTATTTT.

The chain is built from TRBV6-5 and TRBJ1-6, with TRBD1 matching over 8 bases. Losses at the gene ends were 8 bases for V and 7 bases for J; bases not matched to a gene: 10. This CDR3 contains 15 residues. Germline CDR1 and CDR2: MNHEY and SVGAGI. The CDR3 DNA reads TGTGCCAGCCGGCGTGTACAGGGGGGAAATTCACCCCTCCACTTT. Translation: CASRRVQGGNSPLHF.

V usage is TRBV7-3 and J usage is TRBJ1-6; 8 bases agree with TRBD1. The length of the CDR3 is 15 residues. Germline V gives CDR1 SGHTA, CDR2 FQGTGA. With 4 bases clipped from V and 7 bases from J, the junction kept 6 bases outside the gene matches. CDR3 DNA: TGTGCCAGCAGCTCTCGGACAGGGACGAATTCACCCCTCCACTTT. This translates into CASSSRTGTNSPLHF.

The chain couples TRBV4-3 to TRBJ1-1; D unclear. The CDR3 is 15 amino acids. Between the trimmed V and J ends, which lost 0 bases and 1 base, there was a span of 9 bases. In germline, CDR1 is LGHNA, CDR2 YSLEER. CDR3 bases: TGCGCCAGCAGCCAAGAAGGCCAGGAGAACACTGAAGCTTTCTTT. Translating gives CASSQEGQENTEAFF.

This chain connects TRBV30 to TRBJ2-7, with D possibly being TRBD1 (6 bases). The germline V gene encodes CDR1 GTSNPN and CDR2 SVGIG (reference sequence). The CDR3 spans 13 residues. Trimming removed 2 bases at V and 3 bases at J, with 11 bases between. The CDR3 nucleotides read TGTGCCTGGAGTCTGACAGGATTCTACGAGCAGTACTTC. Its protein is CAWSLTGFYEQYF.

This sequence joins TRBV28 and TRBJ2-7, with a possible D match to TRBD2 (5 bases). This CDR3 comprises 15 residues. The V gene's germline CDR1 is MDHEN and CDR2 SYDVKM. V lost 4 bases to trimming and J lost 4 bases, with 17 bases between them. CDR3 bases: TGTGCCAGCAGTTCCCCGGGGAACCCCGGGTACGAGCAGTACTTC. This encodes CASSSPGNPGYEQYF.

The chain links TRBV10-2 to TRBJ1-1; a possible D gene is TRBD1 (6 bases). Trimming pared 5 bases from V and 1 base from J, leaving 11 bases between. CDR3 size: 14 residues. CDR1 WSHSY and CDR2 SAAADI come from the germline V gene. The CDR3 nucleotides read TGCGCCAGCAGTATGCAGGGGCAGAACACTGAAGCTTTCTTT. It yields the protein CASSMQGQNTEAFF.

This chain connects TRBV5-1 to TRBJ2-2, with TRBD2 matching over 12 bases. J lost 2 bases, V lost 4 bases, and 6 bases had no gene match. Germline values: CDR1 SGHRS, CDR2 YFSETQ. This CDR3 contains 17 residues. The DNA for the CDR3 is TGCGCCAGCAGCAGGGGACTAGCGGGTCCTAACACCGGGGAGCTGTTTTTT. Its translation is CASSRGLAGPNTGELFF. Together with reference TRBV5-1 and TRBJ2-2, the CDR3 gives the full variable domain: KAGVTQTPRYLIKTRGQQVTLSCSPISGHRSVSWYQQTPGQGLQFLFEYFSETQRNKGNFPGRFSGRQFSNSRSEMNVSTLELGDSALYLCASSRGLAGPNTGELFFGEGSRLTVL.

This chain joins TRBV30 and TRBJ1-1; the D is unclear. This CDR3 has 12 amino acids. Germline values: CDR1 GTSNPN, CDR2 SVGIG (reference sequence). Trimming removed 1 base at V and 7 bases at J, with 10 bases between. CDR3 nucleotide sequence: TGTGCCTGGAGTGGACAACGTAGTGAAGCTTTCTTT. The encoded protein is CAWSGQRSEAFF.

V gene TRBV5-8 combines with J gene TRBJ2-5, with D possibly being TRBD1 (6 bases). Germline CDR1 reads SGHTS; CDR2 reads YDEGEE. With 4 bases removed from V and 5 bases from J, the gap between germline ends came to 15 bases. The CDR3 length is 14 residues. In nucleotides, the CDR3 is TGTGCCAGCAGCGCCTACAGGGTCTACGAGACCCAGTACTTC. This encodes CASSAYRVYETQYF.

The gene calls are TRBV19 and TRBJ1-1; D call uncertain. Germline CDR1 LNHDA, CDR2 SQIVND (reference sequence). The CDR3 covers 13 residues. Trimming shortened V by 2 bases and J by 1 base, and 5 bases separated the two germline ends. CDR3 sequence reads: CASSIWQNTEAFF. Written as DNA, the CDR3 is TGTGCCAGTAGTATATGGCAGAACACTGAAGCTTTCTTT.

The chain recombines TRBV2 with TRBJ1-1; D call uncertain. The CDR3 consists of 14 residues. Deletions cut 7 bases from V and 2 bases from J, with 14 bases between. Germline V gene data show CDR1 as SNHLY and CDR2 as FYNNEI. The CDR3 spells CASTYGQSNTEAFF. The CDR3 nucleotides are TGTGCCAGCACCTATGGGCAGAGCAACACTGAAGCTTTCTTT.

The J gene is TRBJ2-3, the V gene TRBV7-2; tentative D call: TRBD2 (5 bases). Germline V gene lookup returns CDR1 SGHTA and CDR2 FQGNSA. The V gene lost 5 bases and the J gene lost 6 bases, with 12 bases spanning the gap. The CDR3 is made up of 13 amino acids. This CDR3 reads CASSRGRADTQYF. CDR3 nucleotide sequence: TGTGCCAGCAGCCGGGGAAGGGCTGATACGCAGTATTTT. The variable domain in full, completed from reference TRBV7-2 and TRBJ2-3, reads GAGVSQSPSNKVTEKGKDVELRCDPISGHTALYWYRQSLGQGLEFLIYFQGNSAPDKSGLPSDRFSAERTGGSVSTLTIQRTQQEDSAVYLCASSRGRADTQYFGPGTRLTVL.

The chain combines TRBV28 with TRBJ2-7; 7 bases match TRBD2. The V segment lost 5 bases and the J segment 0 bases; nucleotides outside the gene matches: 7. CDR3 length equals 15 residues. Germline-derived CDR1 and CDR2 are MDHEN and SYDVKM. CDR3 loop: CASSTPGGISYEQYF. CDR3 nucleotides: TGTGCCAGCAGTACCCCGGGGGGAATCTCCTACGAGCAGTACTTC.

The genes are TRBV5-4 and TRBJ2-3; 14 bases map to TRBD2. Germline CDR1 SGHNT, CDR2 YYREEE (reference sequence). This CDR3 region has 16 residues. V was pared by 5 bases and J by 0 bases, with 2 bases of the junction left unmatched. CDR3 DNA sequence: TGTGCCAGCAGTTGGACTAGCGGGAGGAGCACAGATACGCAGTATTTT. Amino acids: CASSWTSGRSTDTQYF.

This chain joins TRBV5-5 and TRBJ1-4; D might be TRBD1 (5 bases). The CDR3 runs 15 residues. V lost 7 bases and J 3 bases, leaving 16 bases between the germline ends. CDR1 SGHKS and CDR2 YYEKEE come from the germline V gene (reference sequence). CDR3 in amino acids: CASHRTGDPNEKLFF. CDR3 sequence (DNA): TGTGCCAGCCACAGGACGGGGGATCCTAATGAAAAACTGTTTTTT.

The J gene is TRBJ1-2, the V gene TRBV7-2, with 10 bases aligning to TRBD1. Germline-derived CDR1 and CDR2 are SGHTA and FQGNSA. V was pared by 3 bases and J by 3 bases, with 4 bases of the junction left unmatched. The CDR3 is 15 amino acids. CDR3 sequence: CASSLTGGAYYGYTF. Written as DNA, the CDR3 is TGTGCCAGCAGCTTGACAGGGGGCGCGTACTATGGCTACACCTTC.

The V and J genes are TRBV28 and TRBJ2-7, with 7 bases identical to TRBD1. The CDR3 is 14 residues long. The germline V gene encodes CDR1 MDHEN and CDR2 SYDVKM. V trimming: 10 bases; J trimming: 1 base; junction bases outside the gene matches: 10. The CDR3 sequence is CAISMQGVSYEQYF. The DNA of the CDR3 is TGTGCCATCTCTATGCAGGGGGTGTCCTACGAGCAGTACTTC.

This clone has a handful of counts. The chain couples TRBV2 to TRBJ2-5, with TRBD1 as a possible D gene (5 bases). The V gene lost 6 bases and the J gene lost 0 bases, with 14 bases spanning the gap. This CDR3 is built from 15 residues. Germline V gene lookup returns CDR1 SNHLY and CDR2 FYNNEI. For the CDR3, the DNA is TGTGCCAGCAGCGAAAGTTGGACATACCAAGAGACCCAGTACTTC. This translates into CASSESWTYQETQYF.

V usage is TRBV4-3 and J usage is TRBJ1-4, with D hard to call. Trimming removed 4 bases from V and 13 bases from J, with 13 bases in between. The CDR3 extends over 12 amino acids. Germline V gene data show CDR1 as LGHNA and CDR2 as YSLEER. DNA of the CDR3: TGCGCCAGCAGCCTCGATTCGAGACTACTGTTTTTT. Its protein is CASSLDSRLLFF.

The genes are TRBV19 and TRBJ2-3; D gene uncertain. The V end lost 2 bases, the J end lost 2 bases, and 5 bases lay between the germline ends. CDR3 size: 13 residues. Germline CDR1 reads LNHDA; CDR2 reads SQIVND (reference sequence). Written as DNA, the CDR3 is TGTGCCAGTAGTATACAGTCCACAGATACGCAGTATTTT. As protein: CASSIQSTDTQYF.

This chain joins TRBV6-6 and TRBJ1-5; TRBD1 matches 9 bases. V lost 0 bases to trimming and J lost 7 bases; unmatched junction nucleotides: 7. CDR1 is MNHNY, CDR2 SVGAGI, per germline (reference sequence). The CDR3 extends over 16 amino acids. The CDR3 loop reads CASSYSLTGGGQPQHF. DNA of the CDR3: TGTGCCAGCAGTTACTCGTTGACAGGGGGAGGGCAGCCCCAGCATTTT.

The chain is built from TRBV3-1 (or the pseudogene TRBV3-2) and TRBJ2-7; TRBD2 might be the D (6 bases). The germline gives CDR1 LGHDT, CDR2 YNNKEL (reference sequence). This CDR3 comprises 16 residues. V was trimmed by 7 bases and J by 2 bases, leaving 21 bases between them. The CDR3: CASTRKRGYLTYEQYF. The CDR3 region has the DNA TGTGCCAGCACTCGAAAACGGGGGTACCTTACCTACGAGCAGTACTTC.

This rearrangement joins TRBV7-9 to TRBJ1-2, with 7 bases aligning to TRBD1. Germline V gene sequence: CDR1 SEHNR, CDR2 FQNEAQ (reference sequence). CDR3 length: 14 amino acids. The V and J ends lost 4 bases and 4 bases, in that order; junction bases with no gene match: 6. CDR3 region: CASSSGQSGYGYTF. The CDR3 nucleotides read TGTGCCAGCAGCTCGGGACAGTCTGGCTATGGCTACACCTTC.